What follows are 29 T cell receptor beta chains derived from one specimen sequenced in a study of T-cell reconstitution after alpha-beta-depleted transplantation in children. Researchers prepared the TCRbeta library using unique molecular identifiers, the study reports. Each CDR3 protein is one row after TCRdb ran MiXCR on the PCR reads. Altogether 600,000 or so distinct CDR3 sequences are present, 23% being singletons, with the ten largest covering roughly an eighth. The sequences come from PBMCs, mostly from graft donor cells, collected 360 days after TCRalphabeta/CD19-depleted stem cell transplant. The receptor set was obtained from a boy in the first two years of life who had a stem cell transplant for acute myeloid leukemia, so the T cells may come from the graft donor.

This sequence joins TRBV12-3 or TRBV12-4 and TRBJ2-1, with D perhaps matching TRBD1 (5 bases). The CDR3 length is 12 residues. Trimming shortened V by 10 bases and J by 8 bases, and 15 bases separated the two germline ends. This CDR3 reads CATARGRDEQFF. DNA of the CDR3: TGTGCCACCGCTAGGGGTCGCGATGAGCAGTTCTTC.

The chain couples TRBV12-3 or TRBV12-4 to TRBJ2-1, with D possibly being TRBD2 (6 bases). This CDR3 region has 15 residues. The V gene lost 7 bases and the J gene lost 2 bases, with 15 bases spanning the gap. CDR3 residues: CASNKAPGAYNEQFF. As DNA, the CDR3 is TGTGCCAGCAATAAAGCACCGGGGGCCTACAATGAGCAGTTCTTC.

This clonotype appeared a few times. The chain recombines TRBV6-5 with TRBJ1-1, with D hard to call. There are 15 residues in the CDR3. V lost 0 bases and J lost 1, with 9 bases in between. Germline V CDR1 and CDR2: MNHEY, SVGAGI. In nucleotides, the CDR3 is TGTGCCAGCAGTTACTCGAAGCGGGGGAACACTGAAGCTTTCTTT. Residues: CASSYSKRGNTEAFF.

V gene TRBV18 combines with J gene TRBJ1-5; 12 nucleotides line up with TRBD1. This CDR3 has 17 amino acids. CDR1 and CDR2 from the germline V gene are KGHSH and LQKENI. Trimming removed 3 bases from V and 7 bases from J; junction bases left unmatched: 10. CDR3 sequence (DNA): TGTGCCAGCTCACCTGGGACAGGGGGCAGAGAACTACAGCCCCAGCATTTT. This sequence encodes CASSPGTGGRELQPQHF.

The CDR3 loop is CASSQDLARYTQYF. The DNA for the CDR3 is TGCGCCAGCAGCCAAGATCTCGCGCGGTATACGCAGTATTTT. The chain joins TRBV4-3 to TRBJ2-3; D gene ambiguous. CDR1 and CDR2 (germline): LGHNA, YSLEER. The CDR3 spans 14 residues. V lost 0 bases and J lost 7, with 11 bases in between.

This clonotype was detected only a few times. V is TRBV6-4 and J is TRBJ2-6, with 10 bases aligning to TRBD1. CDR3 length: 18 residues. Germline CDR1 is MRHNA and CDR2 is SNTAGT. The ends lost 0 bases at V and 0 bases at J; junction bases unmatched: 2. CDR3 bases: TGTGCCAGCAGTGACTCTGACAGGGGGCTCTCTGGGGCCAACGTCCTGACTTTC. It codes for CASSDSDRGLSGANVLTF.

A few counts support this clonotype. The chain recombines TRBV9 with TRBJ2-7; D might be TRBD1 (5 bases). Germline V gene lookup returns CDR1 SGDLS and CDR2 YYNGEE. The CDR3 is made up of 13 amino acids. V gave up 5 bases and J gave up 6 bases, with 15 bases separating them. CDR3 in DNA: TGTGCCAGCAGTGTCGGACATAAAGGCGAGCAGTACTTC. Amino acids: CASSVGHKGEQYF.

The chain has TRBV6-5 and TRBJ2-3, with 7 nucleotides matching TRBD1. Per the germline V gene, CDR1 is MNHEY and CDR2 is SVGAGI. Unmatched junction bases numbered 7, after V lost 5 bases and J lost 2 bases. The CDR3 runs to 15 residues. CDR3 nucleotide sequence: TGTGCCAGCAGTCCCCCGGGACAGTTCACAGATACGCAGTATTTT. Amino acids: CASSPPGQFTDTQYF.

The chain uses TRBV12-3 or TRBV12-4 and TRBJ2-5; D perhaps matches TRBD1 (5 bases). CDR3 length equals 20 residues. Trimming removed 6 bases at V and 2 bases at J, with 31 bases between. CDR3 sequence (DNA): TGTGCCAGCAGACCGGATATGGACATTTCTTTCCAATCAGGACAAGAGACCCAGTACTTC. It is translated as CASRPDMDISFQSGQETQYF.

The genes are TRBV6-5 and TRBJ1-2; TRBD1 agrees at 8 bases. The CDR3 spans 19 residues. Germline trimming cut 0 bases from V and 6 bases from J; bases unmatched to any gene: 18. The germline V gene has CDR1 MNHEY and CDR2 SVGAGI. CDR3 in DNA: TGTGCCAGCAGTTACTCGAATTATTGGAGACAGGGGAGGTCCAATGGCTACACCTTC. The encoded protein is CASSYSNYWRQGRSNGYTF.

The CDR3 DNA is TGTGCCATCAACTCCGGGACTAGCGGTTCCTACGAGCAGTACTTC. Translating it yields CAINSGTSGSYEQYF. The rearrangement joins TRBV10-3 to TRBJ2-7; 11 positions match TRBD2. V shed 7 bases, J shed 1 base, and the junction held 6 bases outside the gene matches. The CDR3 runs to 15 residues. Per the germline V gene, CDR1 is ENHRY and CDR2 is SYGVKD.

This clonotype was detected only a few times. The rearrangement joins TRBV29-1 to TRBJ1-2, with TRBD1 matching over 7 bases. V was pared by 0 bases and J by 10 bases, with 5 bases of the junction left unmatched. Germline loops: CDR1 SQVTM, CDR2 ANQGSEA. CDR3 size: 12 residues. CDR3: CSVEDTGVLYTF. The CDR3 nucleotides read TGCAGCGTTGAAGACACAGGGGTCCTCTACACCTTC.

There are a few counts of this clonotype. The chain joins TRBV6-1 to TRBJ2-3; weak D call: TRBD2 (6 bases). Trimming shortened V by 5 bases and J by 6 bases, and 27 bases separated the two germline ends. The CDR3 has 18 residues. The V gene's germline CDR1 is MNHNS and CDR2 SASEGT. The CDR3 sequence: CASSPIGVGTRGWDTQYF. In DNA, the CDR3 is TGTGCCAGCAGTCCCATCGGCGTCGGGACTCGCGGTTGGGATACGCAGTATTTT.

V gene TRBV14 combines with J gene TRBJ2-7; 8 nucleotides align to TRBD2. V gave up 4 bases and J gave up 2 bases; unmatched junction bases: 7. Per germline, CDR1 SGHDN and CDR2 FVKESK. The length of the CDR3 is 15 residues. The DNA for the CDR3 is TGTGCCAGCAGCCGCTCAGCGGGGGCCACCTACGAGCAGTACGTC. Protein: CASSRSAGATYEQYV.

The chain employs TRBV6-5 and TRBJ1-5, with D perhaps TRBD1 (5 bases). V gave up 2 bases and J gave up 5 bases, with 7 bases separating them. The CDR3 has 13 residues. The germline gives CDR1 MNHEY, CDR2 SVGAGI. In nucleotides, the CDR3 is TGTGCCAGCAGTTACAGGGGATATCAGCCCCAGCATTTT. This codes for CASSYRGYQPQHF.

The table lists this clonotype with many counts. This chain connects TRBV18 to TRBJ1-1; 8 bases line up with TRBD1. The CDR3 is 14 amino acids. Germline trimming cut 3 bases from V and 7 bases from J; bases unmatched to any gene: 7. The germline V gene has CDR1 KGHSH and CDR2 LQKENI. The CDR3 region has the DNA TGTGCCAGCTCACCCTCGGACAGGGCGGGTGAAGCTTTCTTT. As protein: CASSPSDRAGEAFF.

This clonotype came up a few times. The rearrangement uses TRBV6-1 and TRBJ2-3; no clear D. The V gene lost 6 bases and the J gene lost 2 bases, with 18 bases spanning the gap. CDR3 length: 16 residues. Germline CDR1 and CDR2: MNHNS and SASEGT. This CDR3 is CASSPEGRVHTDTQYF. The CDR3 nucleotides are TGTGCCAGCAGCCCCGAAGGACGGGTCCACACAGATACGCAGTATTTT.

The CDR3 nucleotides are TGTGCCAGCAGTGCCCCCTTCACCGGCACAGATACGCAGTATTTT. Amino acids: CASSAPFTGTDTQYF. The chain carries TRBV12-3 or TRBV12-4 and TRBJ2-3; D call uncertain. The CDR3 runs to 15 residues. The V end lost 5 bases, the J end lost 1 base, and 13 bases lay between the germline ends.

The V gene is TRBV10-3, the J gene TRBJ2-2, with 11 bases aligning to TRBD1. CDR1 is ENHRY and CDR2 is SYGVKD in the germline V gene. The CDR3 runs 16 residues. V lost 5 bases, J lost 7 bases, and 9 bases stayed unmatched. The CDR3 region is CAISPGQGVLGGELFF. The CDR3 DNA reads as TGTGCCATCAGTCCGGGACAGGGGGTTCTCGGCGGGGAGCTGTTTTTT.

V usage is TRBV29-1 and J usage is TRBJ1-4; D is undetermined. With 0 bases removed from V and 1 base from J, the gap between germline ends came to 6 bases. The CDR3 length is 14 residues. The germline CDR1 and CDR2 sequences are SQVTM and ANQGSEA. The DNA of the CDR3 is TGCAGCGTTGAAGATCTGAAAACTAATGAAAAACTGTTTTTT. Translating it yields CSVEDLKTNEKLFF.

The V call is TRBV11-2, the J call TRBJ2-7; D call uncertain. Germline CDR1 and CDR2: SGHAT and FQNNGV. Trimming shortened V by 7 bases and J by 3 bases, and 7 bases separated the two germline ends. There are 11 residues in the CDR3. The CDR3 sequence: CASNSYYEQYF. The CDR3 DNA reads as TGTGCCAGCAACTCCTACTACGAGCAGTACTTC.

J is TRBJ2-3 and V is TRBV9; 7 nucleotides agree with TRBD1. Germline-derived CDR1 and CDR2 are SGDLS and YYNGEE. This CDR3 contains 15 residues. Trimming took 4 bases from V and 1 from J; bases not matched to a gene: 6. The CDR3 loop reads CASSTRQGGTDTQYF. In DNA form, the CDR3 reads TGTGCCAGCAGCACCCGACAGGGTGGCACAGATACGCAGTATTTT. The full variable domain, in which reference TRBV9 and TRBJ2-3 provide the parts outside the CDR3, is DSGVTQTPKHLITATGQRVTLRCSPRSGDLSVYWYQQSLDQGLQFLIQYYNGEERAKGNILERFSAQQFPDLHSELNLSSLELGDSALYFCASSTRQGGTDTQYFGPGTRLTVL.

The V gene is TRBV6-5, the J gene TRBJ1-1, with TRBD1 matching over 7 bases. Trimming took 2 bases from V and 8 from J; bases not matched to a gene: 8. The CDR3 has 14 residues. CDR1 is MNHEY, CDR2 SVGAGI, per germline. The CDR3 nucleotides read TGTGCCAGCAGTTACACCAACAGGGGTGGGGAAGCTTTCTTT. Its protein product is CASSYTNRGGEAFF.

The rearrangement joins TRBV20-1 to TRBJ2-3; D possibly uses TRBD1 or TRBD2 (5 bases each). CDR3 length equals 13 residues. The V and J ends lost 4 bases and 5 bases respectively, with 13 bases between them. Germline V gene lookup returns CDR1 DFQATT and CDR2 SNEGSKA (reference sequence). The CDR3 loop is CSATSGAIDTQYF. For the CDR3, the DNA is TGCAGTGCTACATCCGGGGCTATAGATACGCAGTATTTT.

This clonotype was counted at least ten times. The chain is built from TRBV12-3 or TRBV12-4 and TRBJ2-7; 7 bases agree with TRBD1. The V gene end was trimmed by 4 bases and the J gene end by 6 bases; junction bases not matched to a gene: 12. The CDR3 runs to 15 residues. Here the CDR3 DNA reads TGTGCCAGCAGTTCCCGACAGGGCCCAACTGGCGAGCAGTACTTC. It specifies CASSSRQGPTGEQYF.

The gene calls are TRBV7-9 and TRBJ2-3; TRBD1 or TRBD2 may be the D gene (5 bases each). V dropped 1 base and J dropped 2 bases, with 16 bases sitting between them. The CDR3 covers 17 residues. Germline CDR1 and CDR2: SEHNR and FQNEAQ (reference sequence). The CDR3 DNA is TGTGCCAGCAGCTTAGTAGGTGCGAGGGACGTCACAGATACGCAGTATTTT. The encoded protein is CASSLVGARDVTDTQYF.

The sample holds a few counts of this clonotype. The chain couples TRBV5-1 to TRBJ2-7; D may be TRBD1 (7 bases). CDR1 SGHRS and CDR2 YFSETQ come from the germline V gene. V was trimmed by 2 bases and J by 5 bases, leaving 17 bases between them. The CDR3 contains 15 residues. CDR3 loop: CASSFDRDPGDEQYF. The CDR3 DNA follows: TGCGCCAGCAGCTTTGACAGGGACCCGGGAGACGAGCAGTACTTC.

V usage is TRBV9 and J usage is TRBJ2-1, with D perhaps TRBD1 (5 bases). The CDR3 runs 13 residues. In germline, CDR1 is SGDLS, CDR2 YYNGEE. Trimming stripped 3 bases from V and 6 bases from J, with 10 bases between. CDR3 in amino acids: CASSADRFNEQFF. Written as DNA, the CDR3 is TGTGCCAGCAGCGCTGACAGATTCAATGAGCAGTTCTTC.

This clonotype occurred a few times. This sequence joins TRBV20-1 and TRBJ2-1, with D tentatively TRBD2 (6 bases). V was trimmed by 5 bases and J by 3 bases, leaving 14 bases between them. The length of the CDR3 is 14 residues. CDR1 DFQATT and CDR2 SNEGSKA come from the germline V gene (reference sequence). This chain's CDR3 is CSAPPWGLYNEQFF. The DNA of the CDR3 is TGCAGTGCTCCCCCGTGGGGACTCTACAATGAGCAGTTCTTC.